The rows below give T cell receptor beta chains drawn from one sample of a study of OX40 agonist ivuxolimab in advanced cancers. Produced via immunoSEQ multiplex PCR; TCRdb's table is partial and in-frame only. Among roughly 86,000 clones listed, approximately 91% were seen once. Sequencing used CD4+ or CD8+ T cells sorted from blood, obtained in a trial of the OX40 agonist ivuxolimab. The receptors here all came from an adult with an advanced solid tumor such as melanoma, head and neck, liver or kidney cancer. CDR3s include the opening cysteine and the closing phenylalanine or tryptophan. The D gene is left open where the match is weak. Some rows have no size entry. The others give once, few or many, or a class for an expanded clone.

NA	NA	TRBJ1-2	TRBV4-1	TGCGCCAGCAGCCAAGATAGGCAGGAACTCTATGGCTACACCTTC	CASSQDRQELYGYTF
NA	TRBD1	TRBJ2-5	TRBV7-2	TGTGCCAGCAGTTATCAGGGGGCGCGGCAAGAGACCCAGTACTTC	CASSYQGARQETQYF
once	TRBD1	TRBJ1-2	TRBV5-1	TGCGCCAGCAGCGAGGACAGGGGTGTCTATGGCTACACCTTC	CASSEDRGVYGYTF
NA	NA	TRBJ2-5	TRBV2	TGTGCCGGAGCGACACAACAAGAGACCCAGTACTTC	CAGATQQETQYF
NA	TRBD1	TRBJ1-2	TRBV6-5	TGTGCCAGCAGTTACTCACAGGGGGCCGCCTATGGCTACACCTTC	CASSYSQGAAYGYTF
once	NA	TRBJ1-1	TRBV5-6	TGTGCCAGCAGCTTCGAGAACACTGAAGCTTTCTTT	CASSFENTEAFF
NA	NA	TRBJ2-3	TRBV20-1	TGCAGTGGGCAGGGACCAGATACGCAGTATTTT	CSGQGPDTQYF
NA	NA	TRBJ1-2	TRBV6-5	TGTGCCAGCAGTTACGCGGGGGGCGCGGACTATGGCTACACCTTC	CASSYAGGADYGYTF
NA	TRBD2	TRBJ2-1	TRBV9	TGTGCCAGCAGCTCCATTAAGGGGACTAGCGGGAGAAATGAGCAGTTCTTC	CASSSIKGTSGRNEQFF
NA	NA	TRBJ2-7	TRBV7-2	TGTGCCAGCAGCTCGGTAGGGACCCCGATGAACGAGCAGTACTTC	CASSSVGTPMNEQYF
NA	NA	TRBJ2-1	TRBV15	TGTGCCACCAGCAGTACCGTCTATGAGCAGTTCTTC	CATSSTVYEQFF
NA	TRBD1	TRBJ1-2	TRBV28	TGTGCCAGCAGTGCGTCCATAGGACAGGAGTTGCGTGGCTACACCTTC	CASSASIGQELRGYTF
NA	NA	TRBJ1-1	TRBV11-2	TGTGCCAGCAGCTTAGAACGGAACACTGAAGCTTTCTTT	CASSLERNTEAFF
NA	NA	TRBJ2-7	TRBV7-8	TGTGCCAGCAGCTTAGCGGGACTCAGTGCCAGACCTTACGAGCAGTACTTC	CASSLAGLSARPYEQYF
once	NA	TRBJ1-2	TRBV28	TGTGCCAGCTTCGGCAGCTCCCCCTGGGGCTACACCTTC	CASFGSSPWGYTF
NA	TRBD2	TRBJ2-1	TRBV11-2	TGTGCCAGCAGCCCAAGGGGACTAGCGGGTCTCTCCTACAATGAGCAGTTCTTC	CASSPRGLAGLSYNEQFF
NA	NA	TRBJ1-1	TRBV10-1	TGCGCCAGCAGTGAGCTGAGGGATAGGACTGAAGCTTTCTTT	CASSELRDRTEAFF
NA	NA	TRBJ2-3	TRBV28	TGTGCCAGCAGTCCGATAGGAGCGGACCACACAGATACGCAGTATTTT	CASSPIGADHTDTQYF
NA	NA	TRBJ2-5	TRBV7-8	TGTGCCAGCAGCCCCAGGGGGGTACAAGAGACCCAGTACTTC	CASSPRGVQETQYF
NA	NA	TRBJ1-2	TRBV10-3	TGTGCCATCAGTGACAATAACTATGGCTACACCTTC	CAISDNNYGYTF
NA	TRBD2	TRBJ2-3	TRBV7-2	TGTGCCAGCAGCTTTGAGACTAGCGGGAGTTGGGGCACAGATACGCAGTATTTT	CASSFETSGSWGTDTQYF
NA	TRBD2	TRBJ2-1	TRBV4-3	TGCGCCAGCAGCCAAGATCATAGCGGGAGGGCCAATGAGCAGTTCTTC	CASSQDHSGRANEQFF
NA	NA	TRBJ2-3	TRBV6-5	TGTGCCAGCAGTAGACTAAGGGGCACAGATACGCAGTATTTT	CASSRLRGTDTQYF
NA	TRBD2	TRBJ2-1	TRBV5-1	TGCGCCAGCAGACCGTCCCTAGCGGGCACCAATGAGCAGTTCTTC	CASRPSLAGTNEQFF
NA	NA	TRBJ2-7	TRBV18	TGTGCCAGCTCTCCAATTAAGGCGGGCCAGAGCTCCTACGAGCAGTACTTC	CASSPIKAGQSSYEQYF
NA	NA	TRBJ1-3	TRBV5-5	TGTGCCAGCAGCTTCCCAGGGCTCAACACCATATATTTT	CASSFPGLNTIYF
once	NA	TRBJ2-7	TRBV10-1	TGCGCCAGCAGTGAGTCGACCGGGGAGCAGTACTTC	CASSESTGEQYF
NA	TRBD1	TRBJ1-2	TRBV7-2	TGTGCCAGCAAACTTACGACAGGGACCTATGGCTACACCTTC	CASKLTTGTYGYTF
NA	TRBD1	TRBJ1-5	TRBV6-1	TGTGCCAGCAGTCAGGGCAGGGGGCAGTTTCAGCCCCAGCATTTT	CASSQGRGQFQPQHF
NA	NA	TRBJ1-1	TRBV7-8	TGTGCCAGCAGCTCCCTTAAGGAAGTAGTGGAGAACACTGAAGCTTTCTTT	CASSSLKEVVENTEAFF
NA	NA	TRBJ1-2	TRBV10-1	TGCGCCAGCAGGGGATTGCCCGACAGGATTCTTTTTCTCTACACCTTC	CASRGLPDRILFLYTF
NA	TRBD2	TRBJ2-5	TRBV5-4	TGTGCCAGCAGCTGGGGACTAGTGGGGTCCCAAGAGACCCAGTACTTC	CASSWGLVGSQETQYF
NA	TRBD1	TRBJ2-5	TRBV19	TGTGCCAGTAGTATGGCAGGGGGCGAGACCCAGTACTTC	CASSMAGGETQYF
NA	NA	TRBJ2-5	TRBV7-9	TGTGCCAGCAGCTTAGTGGGGGAAGGGGAGACCCAGTACTTC	CASSLVGEGETQYF
NA	NA	TRBJ2-1	TRBV7-3	TGTGCCAGCAGTCCGACAGGTACCTACAATGAGCAGTTCTTC	CASSPTGTYNEQFF
NA	TRBD2	TRBJ2-3	TRBV7-2	TGTGCCAGCAGCTTAAACCTAGCGGGTCCAGATACGCAGTATTTT	CASSLNLAGPDTQYF
once	NA	TRBJ1-2	TRBV7-2	TGTGCCAGCAGCCCGACGGAGCTATATGGCTACACCTTC	CASSPTELYGYTF
NA	NA	TRBJ1-5	TRBV19	TGTGCCAGTAGTTCCATCCGGGCCGATAATCAGCCCCAGCATTTT	CASSSIRADNQPQHF
few	TRBD2	TRBJ2-3	TRBV29-1	TGCAGCGTTGTGATAGCGGGACCTAGCACAGATACGCAGTATTTT	CSVVIAGPSTDTQYF
NA	NA	TRBJ2-5	TRBV5-1	TGCGCCAGCAGCTTGTTTGAAGAGACCCAGTACTTC	CASSLFEETQYF
NA	TRBD1	TRBJ2-4	TRBV6-5	TGTGCCAGCAGTTACCGAGACAGGGTGGTGGACATTCAGTACTTC	CASSYRDRVVDIQYF
NA	TRBD1	TRBJ1-6	TRBV7-9	TGTGCCAGCAGAGACAGGGTGGGGGGGAATTCACCCCTCCACTTT	CASRDRVGGNSPLHF
few	NA	TRBJ1-1	TRBV29-1	TGCAGCGTTTCCAGGGTTCCCACTGAAGCTTTCTTT	CSVSRVPTEAFF